Presented here are 32 T cell receptor beta chains from one specimen sequenced in a study of vaccination and CD4 T cells after COVID-19. These receptors are not linked to any known antigen. The treatment denotes: roughly nine-day PBMC culture with coronavirus spike peptide pools or control peptides (ViraFEST assay). Harvesting of the unexposed donor's CD4+ T cells predated the COVID-19 pandemic (2011-2018). Cultured CD4+ T cell DNA underwent sequencing with the Oncomine TCR Beta short-read assay. TCRdb re-analysed the PCR reads in MiXCR, keeping a single row per CDR3 protein. Of about 6,800 distinct CDR3 sequences listed, around 50% are singletons. The sequenced sample consisted of CD4+ T cells from blood, cultured in vitro. Every receptor here comes from a human donor in good health.

The V and J genes are TRBV7-8 and TRBJ1-3, with D tentatively TRBD1 (6 bases). V lost 7 bases, J lost 3 bases, and 16 bases lay in between. Germline V CDR1 and CDR2: SGHVS, FQNEAQ. This CDR3 comprises 15 residues. CDR3 nucleotide sequence: TGTGCCAGCACCCCAGGGGCAGGGGATGGAAACACCATATATTTT. Amino acid sequence: CASTPGAGDGNTIYF.

This chain links TRBV4-3 with TRBJ1-6; D remains unclear. From germline, CDR1 is LGHNA and CDR2 YSLEER. Between the trimmed V and J ends, which lost 1 base and 0 bases, there was a span of 10 bases. The CDR3 runs to 17 residues. The CDR3 region has the DNA TGCGCCAGCAGCCAAGCAACACCGAGCTCCTATAATTCACCCCTCCACTTT. Residues: CASSQATPSSYNSPLHF.

The rearrangement links TRBV20-1 to TRBJ1-1; TRBD1 is a possible D gene (5 bases). The CDR3 is 14 residues long. Germline lookup yields CDR1 DFQATT and CDR2 SNEGSKA (reference sequence). The V end lost 3 bases, the J end lost 0 bases, and 11 bases lay between the germline ends. This CDR3 reads CSASPGTVNTEAFF. Written as DNA, the CDR3 is TGCAGTGCTAGTCCCGGGACTGTGAACACTGAAGCTTTCTTT.

The rearrangement links TRBV7-2 to TRBJ1-5; no firm D call. The germline V and J ends were trimmed by 4 bases and 6 bases, with 10 bases remaining between them. CDR3 length equals 13 residues. CDR1 and CDR2 (germline): SGHTA, FQGNSA. The chain's CDR3 is CASSSTGPQPQHF. CDR3 nucleotides: TGTGCCAGCAGCTCAACGGGCCCTCAGCCCCAGCATTTT. Supplemented by reference TRBV7-2 and TRBJ1-5, the full variable domain reads GAGVSQSPSNKVTEKGKDVELRCDPISGHTALYWYRQSLGQGLEFLIYFQGNSAPDKSGLPSDRFSAERTGGSVSTLTIQRTQQEDSAVYLCASSSTGPQPQHFGDGTRLSIL.

The table lists this clonotype with a few counts. V is TRBV6-1 and J is TRBJ1-2; 8 nucleotides line up with TRBD1. V trimming: 9 bases; J trimming: 7 bases; junction bases outside the gene matches: 7. This CDR3 spans 12 amino acids. Germline V gene lookup returns CDR1 MNHNS and CDR2 SASEGT. DNA of the CDR3: TGTGCCAGTCAGGGGGCCTTCGGTGGCTACACCTTC. Encoded protein: CASQGAFGGYTF.

The V and J genes are TRBV12-5 and TRBJ2-1; D is perhaps TRBD2 (6 bases). Germline V lookup: CDR1 LGHNT, CDR2 FRNRAP. The CDR3 has 13 amino acids. Trimming pared 6 bases from V and 5 bases from J, leaving 11 bases between. The CDR3 sequence: CASGPRGNNEQFF. DNA for the CDR3: TGTGCTAGTGGGCCGCGGGGAAACAATGAGCAGTTCTTC.

This clonotype was counted between two and nine times. The rearrangement uses TRBV15 and TRBJ1-3; D gene ambiguous. The V gene lost 7 bases and the J gene lost 1 base, with 11 bases spanning the gap. The CDR3 runs to 14 residues. Germline CDR1 LNHNV, CDR2 YYDKDF (reference sequence). CDR3 bases: TGTGCCACCACCCGGGCCCTATCTGGAAACACCATATATTTT. It codes for CATTRALSGNTIYF.

The J gene is TRBJ2-7, the V gene TRBV7-2, with TRBD1 identical over 11 bases. Germline CDR1 reads SGHTA; CDR2 reads FQGNSA. The junction had 9 bases not matched to a gene; V was cut back by 5 bases and J by 6 bases. This CDR3 spans 15 amino acids. CDR3 nucleotides: TGTGCCAGCAGCCAGGTGGGGACAGGGGGTTCCGAGCAGTACTTC. This codes for CASSQVGTGGSEQYF.

This clonotype showed up just a few times. The rearrangement uses TRBV7-6 and TRBJ2-3; D gene unclear. V was cut by 2 bases and J by 7 bases, with 16 bases left in between. The V gene's germline CDR1 is SGHVS and CDR2 FNYEAQ. The CDR3 length is 15 residues. CDR3 residues: CASSLSDPPLNTQYF. As DNA, the CDR3 is TGTGCCAGCAGCTTATCAGACCCTCCCCTGAATACGCAGTATTTT. The variable domain in full, completed from reference TRBV7-6 and TRBJ2-3, reads GAGVSQSPRYKVTKRGQDVALRCDPISGHVSLYWYRQALGQGPEFLTYFNYEAQQDKSGLPNDRFSAERPEGSISTLTIQRTEQRDSAMYRCASSLSDPPLNTQYFGPGTRLTVL.

CDR3 in DNA: TGTGCCAGCAGTGTGCTCCCTTTCCCCGACCGAGGAGACTATGGCTACACCTTC. Protein product: CASSVLPFPDRGDYGYTF. V gene TRBV2 combines with J gene TRBJ1-2; no clear D. CDR1 SNHLY and CDR2 FYNNEI come from the germline V gene. V dropped 4 bases and J dropped 3 bases, with 24 bases sitting between them. This CDR3 has 18 residues.

This chain connects TRBV19 to TRBJ1-1; no clear D gene. In germline, CDR1 is LNHDA, CDR2 SQIVND (reference sequence). The V gene lost 5 bases and the J gene lost 4 bases, with 17 bases spanning the gap. The CDR3 contains 15 residues. CDR3 sequence reads: CASSPWTLGSTEAFF. In DNA form, the CDR3 reads TGTGCCAGTAGTCCCTGGACCCTAGGAAGCACTGAAGCTTTCTTT.

J is TRBJ2-5 and V is TRBV11-2; D gene ambiguous. This CDR3 has 12 residues. The V end lost 0 bases, the J end lost 5 bases, and 4 bases lay between the germline ends. Germline CDR1 reads SGHAT; CDR2 reads FQNNGV. This CDR3 is CASSLDYETQYF. CDR3 nucleotides: TGTGCCAGCAGCTTAGATTACGAGACCCAGTACTTC.

This clonotype was seen a few times. The rearrangement joins TRBV19 to TRBJ2-5, with D unclear. This CDR3 is 15 amino acids long. CDR1 LNHDA and CDR2 SQIVND come from the germline V gene (reference sequence). The V end was cut by 1 base, the J end by 5 bases, with 14 bases between. Here the CDR3 DNA reads TGTGCCAGTAGTATAGGGGGAAGGACCCGGGAGACCCAGTACTTC. It codes for CASSIGGRTRETQYF.

The V and J genes are TRBV11-2 and TRBJ1-1; a weak D match, TRBD1 (5 bases). The CDR3 runs to 12 residues. Trimming shortened V by 2 bases and J by 9 bases, and 10 bases separated the two germline ends. Germline V CDR1 and CDR2: SGHAT, FQNNGV. CDR3 in amino acids: CASSLQGMKAFF. Written as DNA, the CDR3 is TGTGCCAGCAGCTTACAGGGAATGAAAGCTTTCTTT.

This chain joins TRBV6-1 and TRBJ2-7, with D perhaps matching TRBD1 (5 bases). Germline lookup yields CDR1 MNHNS and CDR2 SASEGT. V lost 6 bases, J lost 11 bases, and 20 bases lay in between. The length of the CDR3 is 13 residues. CDR3 amino acids: CASSSIRPQGEYF. DNA for the CDR3: TGTGCCAGCAGCTCCATAAGGCCTCAAGGGGAGTACTTC.

V gene TRBV5-6 combines with J gene TRBJ2-5, with 7 bases aligning to TRBD2. Germline CDR1 SGHDT, CDR2 YYEEEE. This CDR3 is built from 14 residues. V lost 4 bases and J lost 4; bases outside the gene matches: 7. DNA of the CDR3: TGTGCCAGCAGCCTGAGCGGGGCCACAGAGACCCAGTACTTC. Translating it yields CASSLSGATETQYF. Complete variable domain (other parts from reference TRBV5-6 and TRBJ2-5): DAGVTQSPTHLIKTRGQQVTLRCSPKSGHDTVSWYQQALGQGPQFIFQYYEEEERQRGNFPDRFSGHQFPNYSSELNVNALLLGDSALYLCASSLSGATETQYFGPGTRLLVL.

This chain links TRBV2 with TRBJ2-7, with 10 nucleotides matching TRBD2. Per germline, CDR1 SNHLY and CDR2 FYNNEI. V was clipped by 7 bases and J by 9 bases; unmatched bases: 9. This CDR3 contains 13 residues. The DNA for the CDR3 is TGTGCCAGCACCCCAGCGGGAGGGTTAGCGCAGTACTTC. This codes for CASTPAGGLAQYF.

This clonotype is large within its sample. The rearrangement uses TRBV6-2 or TRBV6-3 and TRBJ2-1; D unresolved. The germline V gene encodes CDR1 MNHEY and CDR2 SVGEGT. The CDR3 covers 15 residues. V was shortened by 5 bases and J by 0 bases, with 11 bases between the two germline ends. Here the CDR3 DNA reads TGTGCCAGCAGTCCTTCCCTGAGCTCCTACAATGAGCAGTTCTTC. This codes for CASSPSLSSYNEQFF.

The chain links TRBV12-3 or TRBV12-4 to TRBJ2-7; D unresolved. This CDR3 is built from 12 residues. V dropped 3 bases and J dropped 6 bases, with 9 bases sitting between them. The DNA for the CDR3 is TGTGCCAGCAGTTTTCGGGCTCTCGAGCAGTACTTC. Translation: CASSFRALEQYF.

The rearrangement joins TRBV28 to TRBJ1-2; the D is unclear. The CDR3 length is 12 residues. The ends were cut back, 10 bases at V and 8 bases at J, with 17 bases in the middle. Looked up from germline, CDR1 is MDHEN and CDR2 is SYDVKM. In DNA form, the CDR3 reads TGTGCCACTGGCGGCGACCCTAGGGGCTACACCTTC. Its protein product is CATGGDPRGYTF.

The chain employs TRBV27 and TRBJ1-2; D is undetermined. Germline V lookup: CDR1 MNHEY, CDR2 SMNVEV (reference sequence). CDR3 length: 14 residues. The V end lost 0 bases, the J end lost 9 bases, and 14 bases lay between the germline ends. The CDR3 protein is CASSLSMGTKRYTF. The CDR3, as DNA: TGTGCCAGCAGTTTATCGATGGGTACCAAACGCTACACCTTC.

This clonotype has only a few counts. The genes are TRBV2 and TRBJ1-6, with D unclear. Looked up from germline, CDR1 is SNHLY and CDR2 is FYNNEI. V gave up 8 bases and J gave up 6 bases, with 11 bases separating them. The CDR3 sequence is 13 residues long. CDR3 nucleotide sequence: TGTGCCAGCTTCCTGCGTCTTAATTCACCCCTCCACTTT. It translates to CASFLRLNSPLHF.

This chain uses TRBV11-3 with TRBJ2-7; possible D gene TRBD1, 7 bases. The CDR3 is made up of 13 amino acids. The V gene's germline CDR1 is SGHNT and CDR2 YENEEA. V lost 5 bases to trimming and J lost 2 bases, with 10 bases between them. This CDR3 is CASSAGTAYEQYF. CDR3 nucleotide sequence: TGTGCCAGCAGCGCGGGGACAGCCTACGAGCAGTACTTC.

V is TRBV5-8 and J is TRBJ1-6; D possibly corresponds to TRBD1 (6 bases). V lost 3 bases to trimming and J lost 5 bases, with 9 bases between them. This CDR3 has 14 amino acids. Germline values: CDR1 SGHTS, CDR2 YDEGEE. This CDR3 is CASSSGVNNSPLHF. CDR3 nucleotide sequence: TGTGCCAGCAGCTCAGGGGTTAATAATTCACCCCTCCACTTT.

This clonotype came up once. The V and J genes are TRBV12-3 or TRBV12-4 and TRBJ2-7, with TRBD1 matching 9 bases. V was clipped by 5 bases and J by 2 bases; unmatched bases: 4. The CDR3 has 14 amino acids. The CDR3 DNA is TGTGCCAGCAGTGGGGGACAGGGTGCCTACGAGCAGTACTTC. Protein: CASSGGQGAYEQYF.

The chain uses TRBV20-1 and TRBJ1-5; D is ambiguous. The germline V and J ends were trimmed by 1 base and 2 bases, with 15 bases remaining between them. CDR1 DFQATT and CDR2 SNEGSKA come from the germline V gene (reference sequence). This CDR3 contains 16 residues. CDR3 in amino acids: CSARVGTQTGNQPQHF. The CDR3 DNA is TGCAGTGCTAGAGTGGGCACCCAAACGGGCAATCAGCCCCAGCATTTT.

V gene TRBV19 combines with J gene TRBJ2-3, with TRBD2 as a possible D gene (5 bases). The V gene lost 5 bases and the J gene lost 6 bases, with 21 bases spanning the gap. Per germline, CDR1 LNHDA and CDR2 SQIVND (reference sequence). The CDR3 extends over 16 amino acids. The CDR3 coding sequence is TGTGCCAGTAGTCCCCTGGGAGTCTCCGAGAGGGATACGCAGTATTTT. Translation: CASSPLGVSERDTQYF.

The genes are TRBV30 and TRBJ2-7; maybe TRBD1 (6 bases). The CDR3 totals 13 residues. Trimming took off 2 bases at V and 2 bases at J, with 10 bases between the two ends. Germline CDR1 is GTSNPN and CDR2 is SVGIG (reference sequence). CDR3 coding DNA: TGTGCCTGGAGTCTTCAGGGGCCCTACGAGCAGTACTTC. It specifies CAWSLQGPYEQYF.

This clonotype was seen a single time. This chain connects TRBV18 to TRBJ1-2, with 7 bases fitting TRBD1. V lost 2 bases to trimming and J lost 2 bases; unmatched junction nucleotides: 2. The CDR3 is 14 residues long. Germline V gives CDR1 KGHSH, CDR2 LQKENI. The chain's CDR3 is CASSPLTGNYGYTF. The DNA for the CDR3 is TGTGCCAGCTCACCATTGACAGGGAACTATGGCTACACCTTC.

The sample holds one count of this clonotype. This rearrangement joins TRBV25-1 to TRBJ1-1; tentatively, D is TRBD1 (5 bases). The V and J ends lost 6 bases and 4 bases respectively, with 18 bases between them. In germline, CDR1 is MGHDK, CDR2 SYGVNS. This CDR3 region has 15 residues. In nucleotides, the CDR3 is TGTGCCAGCAGCCCAGGGAGGTTTGGTGGCACTGAAGCTTTCTTT. Amino acids: CASSPGRFGGTEAFF.

V and J are TRBV6-5 and TRBJ1-1; D unclear. The CDR3 extends over 15 amino acids. Germline V gives CDR1 MNHEY, CDR2 SVGAGI. V was clipped by 2 bases and J by 0 bases, with 10 bases between them. The CDR3 loop is CASSYGRGMNTEAFF. The CDR3 coding sequence is TGTGCCAGCAGTTACGGGAGAGGCATGAACACTGAAGCTTTCTTT.

This clonotype is deemed large. The chain combines TRBV27 with TRBJ1-2; D uncertain. There are 15 residues in the CDR3. Per germline, CDR1 MNHEY and CDR2 SMNVEV (reference sequence). V gave up 6 bases and J gave up 0 bases, with 14 bases separating them. The CDR3 here is CASSPIGATNYGYTF. The CDR3 DNA is TGTGCCAGCAGCCCCATAGGAGCGACTAACTATGGCTACACCTTC.